Shown below are 22 T cell receptor beta chains from a single sample sequenced in a study of graft-versus-host responses after intestinal transplantation. Profiling relied on immunoSEQ multiplex PCR, and the TCRdb table lists in-frame clones only, not all of them. The sample has 90,000 or so clones, roughly 85% seen once. These receptors are not linked to any known antigen. Specimen: unstimulated CD4+ T cells sorted from spleen or lymph node cells, collected before intestinal transplant. The receptors were gathered from a human donor who received an intestinal transplant.

V is TRBV30 and J is TRBJ2-3, with no clear D. The CDR3 has 13 amino acids. The germline V and J ends were trimmed by 4 bases and 2 bases, with 10 bases remaining between them. Germline V gene data show CDR1 as GTSNPN and CDR2 as SVGIG (reference sequence). The chain's CDR3 is CAWIGGFTDTQYF. In DNA, the CDR3 is TGTGCCTGGATTGGCGGATTCACAGATACGCAGTATTTT.

The V gene is TRBV5-1, the J gene TRBJ2-7, with 7 bases lining up with TRBD2. Germline lookup yields CDR1 SGHRS and CDR2 YFSETQ. CDR3 length: 15 residues. V shed 4 bases and J 3 bases; nucleotides not matched to a gene: 10. The CDR3 DNA sequence: TGCGCCAGCAGCCAAAGGGTGGCGGGAGACTACGAGCAGTACTTC. Encoded protein: CASSQRVAGDYEQYF.

This chain joins TRBV9 and TRBJ2-3; TRBD2 matches at 12 bases. Germline assignment: CDR1 SGDLS and CDR2 YYNGEE. CDR3 size: 14 residues. The V and J ends lost 4 bases and 6 bases, in that order; junction bases with no gene match: 3. The CDR3 here is CASSLGTSGDTQYF. The CDR3 DNA follows: TGTGCCAGCAGCCTTGGGACTAGCGGGGATACGCAGTATTTT. Looking up the rest from reference TRBV9 and TRBJ2-3 gives the full variable domain: DSGVTQTPKHLITATGQRVTLRCSPRSGDLSVYWYQQSLDQGLQFLIQYYNGEERAKGNILERFSAQQFPDLHSELNLSSLELGDSALYFCASSLGTSGDTQYFGPGTRLTVL.

The rearrangement links TRBV10-3 to TRBJ2-7; weak D call: TRBD2 (6 bases). The CDR3 covers 14 residues. The germline V and J ends were trimmed by 3 bases and 6 bases, with 15 bases remaining between them. From germline, CDR1 is ENHRY and CDR2 SYGVKD. The DNA for the CDR3 is TGTGCCATCAGTGACCACACAGGAGGGCGCGAGCAGTACTTC. Its protein product is CAISDHTGGREQYF.

The chain combines TRBV7-2 with TRBJ2-7; 8 bases are a match to TRBD1. The CDR3 is made up of 13 amino acids. The V gene end was trimmed by 3 bases and the J gene end by 6 bases; junction bases not matched to a gene: 4. Germline V lookup: CDR1 SGHTA, CDR2 FQGNSA. This CDR3 is CASSFGRGPEQYF. The DNA of the CDR3 is TGTGCCAGCAGCTTCGGCAGGGGGCCCGAGCAGTACTTC.

Here the CDR3 reads CATSRARGSNQPQHF. CDR3 coding DNA: TGTGCCACCAGCAGAGCGAGAGGTAGCAATCAGCCCCAGCATTTT. The J gene is TRBJ1-5, the V gene TRBV15; D uncertain. The CDR3 sequence is 15 residues long. Per the germline V gene, CDR1 is LNHNV and CDR2 is YYDKDF (reference sequence). Deletions cut 1 base from V and 0 bases from J, with 7 bases between.

This chain links TRBV2 with TRBJ2-7, with 11 bases that match TRBD2. Per the germline V gene, CDR1 is SNHLY and CDR2 is FYNNEI. The CDR3 sequence is 17 residues long. V was pared by 4 bases and J by 2 bases, with 10 bases of the junction left unmatched. CDR3 in amino acids: CASSGTYTSGRTYEQYF. CDR3 nucleotides: TGTGCCAGCAGTGGGACCTATACTAGCGGGAGAACCTACGAGCAGTACTTC.

CDR3 in amino acids: CASSLESQGALICGNQPQHF. CDR3 DNA: TGTGCCAGCAGCTTAGAATCCCAGGGGGCCCTTATATGTGGCAATCAGCCCCAGCATTTT. The genes are TRBV11-3 and TRBJ1-5, with 8 bases lining up with TRBD1. V lost 0 bases to trimming and J lost 2 bases; unmatched junction nucleotides: 15. Germline V gene sequence: CDR1 SGHNT, CDR2 YENEEA. CDR3 length: 20 amino acids.

J is TRBJ1-5 and V is TRBV15; D unresolved. The germline gives CDR1 LNHNV, CDR2 YYDKDF (reference sequence). Between the trimmed V and J ends, which lost 5 bases and 9 bases, there was a span of 11 bases. The CDR3 consists of 12 residues. The CDR3 loop reads CATSESLRPQHF. CDR3 DNA: TGTGCCACCAGCGAGAGTTTACGGCCCCAGCATTTT. The variable domain in full, with the rest retrieved from reference TRBV15 and TRBJ1-5, is DAMVIQNPRYQVTQFGKPVTLSCSQTLNHNVMYWYQQKSSQAPKLLFHYYDKDFNNEADTPDNFQSRRPNTSFCFLDIRSPGLGDTAMYLCATSESLRPQHFGDGTRLSIL.

The V gene is TRBV19, the J gene TRBJ1-5; 7 bases are a match to TRBD1. CDR1 and CDR2 (germline): LNHDA, SQIVND (reference sequence). V lost 6 bases, J lost 0 bases, and 5 bases stayed unmatched. The CDR3 consists of 15 residues. CDR3 sequence: CASSQYRGSNQPQHF. DNA of the CDR3: TGTGCCAGTAGCCAATACAGGGGTAGCAATCAGCCCCAGCATTTT.

The chain couples TRBV18 to TRBJ2-7; 10 bases match TRBD2. V was pared by 5 bases and J by 7 bases, with 2 bases of the junction left unmatched. CDR1 is KGHSH, CDR2 LQKENI, per germline. The CDR3 has 12 amino acids. The DNA for the CDR3 is TGTGCCAGCTCAACACTAGCGGGGGAGCAGTACTTC. It yields the protein CASSTLAGEQYF.

The rearrangement joins TRBV18 to TRBJ1-2; possibly TRBD1 for D (6 bases). Germline V lookup: CDR1 KGHSH, CDR2 LQKENI. V lost 2 bases, J lost 5 bases, and 9 bases lay in between. The CDR3 spans 13 residues. CDR3 loop: CASSPGGEYGYTF. The CDR3 DNA follows: TGTGCCAGCTCACCAGGGGGCGAGTATGGCTACACCTTC.

The V gene is TRBV6-6, the J gene TRBJ1-1; 7 bases match TRBD1. Germline V lookup: CDR1 MNHNY, CDR2 SVGAGI (reference sequence). The CDR3 totals 13 residues. Trimming removed 6 bases from V and 3 bases from J; junction bases left unmatched: 4. The CDR3 protein is CASSRGQYTEAFF. In DNA, the CDR3 is TGTGCCAGCAGCCGGGGACAGTACACTGAAGCTTTCTTT.

This rearrangement joins TRBV5-4 to TRBJ2-3; 8 nucleotides align to TRBD1. V shed 0 bases, J shed 2 bases, and the junction held 2 bases outside the gene matches. The CDR3 extends over 15 amino acids. In germline, CDR1 is SGHNT, CDR2 YYREEE (reference sequence). The CDR3 nucleotides read TGTGCCAGCAGCTTGGACAGGGGGAACACAGATACGCAGTATTTT. It specifies CASSLDRGNTDTQYF. Full variable domain (missing parts from reference TRBV5-4 and TRBJ2-3): ETGVTQSPTHLIKTRGQQVTLRCSSQSGHNTVSWYQQALGQGPQFIFQYYREEENGRGNFPPRFSGLQFPNYSSELNVNALELDDSALYLCASSLDRGNTDTQYFGPGTRLTVL.

V is TRBV30 and J is TRBJ1-2; D possibly corresponds to TRBD1 (6 bases). The CDR3 is 12 amino acids. Germline CDR1 and CDR2: GTSNPN and SVGIG (reference sequence). The V end lost 0 bases, the J end lost 4 bases, and 6 bases lay between the germline ends. The CDR3: CAWSVGAYGYTF. In nucleotides, the CDR3 is TGTGCCTGGAGTGTGGGGGCCTATGGCTACACCTTC.

This rearrangement joins TRBV5-6 to TRBJ2-7, with 7 nucleotides matching TRBD1. The CDR3 has 15 residues. In germline, CDR1 is SGHDT, CDR2 YYEEEE. The ends lost 5 bases at V and 0 bases at J; junction bases unmatched: 8. CDR3 loop: CASSLQGRSSYEQYF. CDR3 DNA sequence: TGTGCCAGCAGTTTACAGGGGCGCAGCTCCTACGAGCAGTACTTC.

This rearrangement joins TRBV18 to TRBJ2-7; 9 nucleotides align to TRBD2. The V gene end was trimmed by 6 bases and the J gene end by 3 bases; junction bases not matched to a gene: 6. CDR3 size: 14 residues. Germline V gives CDR1 KGHSH, CDR2 LQKENI. Here the CDR3 DNA reads TGTGCCAGCTCTCAAGCGGGAGGACGCTACGAGCAGTACTTC. Amino acids: CASSQAGGRYEQYF.

This clone has only one observation. Other DNA sequences in this sample translate to the same CDR3. CDR3 in amino acids: CASSVLAGGTDTQYF. CDR3 nucleotide sequence: TGTGCCAGCAGCGTCCTAGCGGGGGGCACAGATACGCAGTATTTT. The genes are TRBV9 and TRBJ2-3; 10 positions match TRBD2. The V segment lost 2 bases and the J segment 1 base; nucleotides outside the gene matches: 1. This CDR3 comprises 15 residues. Per germline, CDR1 SGDLS and CDR2 YYNGEE.

The chain uses TRBV7-8 and TRBJ1-1; TRBD1 is a possible D gene (6 bases). With 5 bases removed from V and 4 bases from J, the gap between germline ends came to 11 bases. The CDR3 consists of 13 residues. The germline CDR1 and CDR2 sequences are SGHVS and FQNEAQ. CDR3 in DNA: TGTGCCAGCAGCCCAGGGGCGCTCACTGAAGCTTTCTTT. Its translation is CASSPGALTEAFF. The variable domain in full, completed from reference TRBV7-8 and TRBJ1-1, reads GAGVSQSPRYKVAKRGQDVALRCDPISGHVSLFWYQQALGQGPEFLTYFQNEAQLDKSGLPSDRFFAERPEGSVSTLKIQRTQQEDSAVYLCASSPGALTEAFFGQGTRLTVV.

This rearrangement joins TRBV9 to TRBJ1-2; TRBD1 is a possible D gene (6 bases). Trimming removed 3 bases at V and 1 base at J, with 16 bases between. Looked up from germline, CDR1 is SGDLS and CDR2 is YYNGEE. The CDR3 has 16 amino acids. CDR3 residues: CASSENTGWGNYGYTF. In DNA, the CDR3 is TGTGCCAGCAGCGAGAACACAGGGTGGGGTAACTATGGCTACACCTTC.

CDR3 sequence (DNA): TGTGCCAGCAGCTTATCGCTCGGGACTACTAGCACAGATACGCAGTATTTT. Its translation: CASSLSLGTTSTDTQYF. This chain connects TRBV11-2 to TRBJ2-3; 7 bases align to TRBD2. Germline loops: CDR1 SGHAT, CDR2 FQNNGV. V was pared by 2 bases and J by 0 bases, with 8 bases of the junction left unmatched. There are 17 residues in the CDR3.

This sequence joins TRBV6-5 and TRBJ2-7; 9 bases are a match to TRBD2. Losses at the gene ends were 0 bases for V and 5 bases for J; bases not matched to a gene: 8. This CDR3 region has 16 residues. Germline V gene sequence: CDR1 MNHEY, CDR2 SVGAGI. CDR3 region: CASSYSGTSTTDEQYF. The CDR3, as DNA: TGTGCCAGCAGTTACTCAGGGACTAGCACTACGGACGAGCAGTACTTC.